A single sample is the source of the 9 T cell receptor beta chains below, sequenced in a study of a mutant IDH1 vaccine in newly diagnosed glioma. Clones were read by immunoSEQ multiplex PCR, and TCRdb kept only the in-frame ones, dropping some. The table shows roughly 68,000 clones, with about 74% occurring only once. Time point indicated: week 35, safety follow-up. Alongside topical imiquimod, each dose of vaccine comprised 300 ug of mutant IDH1 20-mer peptide. These receptors lack a known antigen. The sample consisted of PBMCs, taken from a glioma patient whose treatment included an IDH1 peptide vaccine. Receptors were obtained from a man aged 50-60 years with glioma.

This clone was detected once. The V gene is TRBV7-2, the J gene TRBJ1-5; D not certain. This CDR3 has 15 residues. In germline, CDR1 is SGHTA, CDR2 FQGNSA. Trimming left V 2 bases short and J 0 bases short, with 8 bases between. CDR3 region: CASSLWGNSNQPQHF. DNA for the CDR3: TGTGCCAGCAGCTTATGGGGAAATAGCAATCAGCCCCAGCATTTT.

There are a few counts of this clone. The genes are TRBV6-1 and TRBJ1-1, with D possibly matching TRBD1 (6 bases). Germline CDR1 MNHNS, CDR2 SASEGT. CDR3 size: 13 residues. V dropped 10 bases and J dropped 3 bases, with 15 bases sitting between them. The DNA of the CDR3 is TGTGCCACCTGCCGGCAGGGGTACACTGAAGCTTTCTTT. Encoded protein: CATCRQGYTEAFF.

This rearrangement joins TRBV6-5 to TRBJ1-5; 7 bases line up with TRBD1. After removal of 2 bases from V and 7 bases from J, the junction contained 2 bases not matched to a gene. Germline assignment: CDR1 MNHEY and CDR2 SVGAGI. The CDR3 runs to 13 residues. CDR3 loop: CASSYGRGQPQHF. CDR3 bases: TGTGCCAGCAGTTACGGCAGGGGGCAGCCCCAGCATTTT.

The rearrangement links TRBV30 to TRBJ1-5; 8 nucleotides line up with TRBD1. V trimming: 8 bases; J trimming: 0 bases; junction bases outside the gene matches: 3. CDR1 and CDR2 (germline): GTSNPN, SVGIG (reference sequence). The CDR3 consists of 13 residues. The CDR3 nucleotides read TGTGCCATGGGACAGGATAGCAATCAGCCCCAGCATTTT. This sequence encodes CAMGQDSNQPQHF. Full variable domain (missing parts from reference TRBV30 and TRBJ1-5): SQTIHQWPATLVQPVGSPLSLECTVEGTSNPNLYWYRQAAGRGLQLLFYSVGIGQISSEVPQNLSASRPQDRQFILSSKKLLLSDSGFYLCAMGQDSNQPQHFGDGTRLSIL.

The CDR3 DNA sequence: TGTGCCTGGAGTGTACAAGGGAACACTGAAGCTTTCTTT. This sequence encodes CAWSVQGNTEAFF. The genes are TRBV30 and TRBJ1-1; D gene uncertain. Germline CDR1 GTSNPN, CDR2 SVGIG (reference sequence). This CDR3 spans 13 amino acids. V gave up 0 bases and J gave up 1 base, with 6 bases separating them.

The chain links TRBV15 to TRBJ2-5, with a possible D match to TRBD2 (5 bases). V was shortened by 0 bases and J by 5 bases, with 22 bases between the two germline ends. This CDR3 has 18 residues. Per germline, CDR1 LNHNV and CDR2 YYDKDF (reference sequence). The CDR3 coding sequence is TGTGCCACCAGCAGAGATCAAGCGGCCACCCTCGTCCATGAGACCCAGTACTTC. Its translation: CATSRDQAATLVHETQYF.

This clone was seen more than once but under ten times. The rearrangement uses TRBV7-2 and TRBJ2-5; 9 nucleotides agree with TRBD1. Losses at the gene ends were 4 bases for V and 2 bases for J; bases not matched to a gene: 5. Per the germline V gene, CDR1 is SGHTA and CDR2 is FQGNSA. This CDR3 is 15 amino acids long. CDR3 nucleotide sequence: TGTGCCAGCAGCTGGTCCGGGACAGGGCAAGAGACCCAGTACTTC. Encoded protein: CASSWSGTGQETQYF.

The chain is built from TRBV6-6 and TRBJ2-1; TRBD2 is a possible D gene (5 bases). Trimming stripped 8 bases from V and 0 bases from J, with 8 bases between. This CDR3 is built from 13 residues. Germline loops: CDR1 MNHNY, CDR2 SVGAGI (reference sequence). The CDR3 reads CASDRGSYNEQFF. CDR3 coding DNA: TGTGCCAGCGATCGGGGCTCCTACAATGAGCAGTTCTTC.

V gene TRBV4-1 combines with J gene TRBJ1-5; perhaps TRBD1 as D (5 bases). V was clipped by 4 bases and J by 4 bases, with 17 bases between them. Per the germline V gene, CDR1 is MGHRA and CDR2 is YSYEKL. The CDR3 runs 16 residues. This CDR3 is CASSPTLGRGNQPQHF. The CDR3 DNA follows: TGCGCCAGCAGCCCAACTCTTGGTAGGGGAAATCAGCCCCAGCATTTT.